Each of the 10 T cell receptor beta chains below was sequenced from the same sample in a study of CD8+ T cells in alopecia areata. The study sorted pooled cutaneous lymph node cells by CD4, CD8alpha, NKG2D, NKG2ACE and other markers. In each case, RNA was isolated and then reverse transcribed into cDNA as the sequencing template. Clones were sequenced by immunoSEQ multiplex PCR, and TCRdb holds only the in-frame ones, with some missing. This sample has about 6,000 clones, each found more than once. Source material: CD8+ T cells sorted from a lymph node. Every receptor here comes from a C3H/HeJ mouse with alopecia areata. These mice share the MHC haplotype H2-k.

This clone has ten or more counts. The gene names given are mouse names. The read halts 4 residues ahead of the CDR3 end, with the missing end drawn from the germline J gene. The chain has TRBV14 and TRBJ2-2, with D maybe TRBD2 (5 bases). Germline V gene sequence: CDR1 SGHDT, CDR2 FRDEAV. This CDR3 region has 14 residues. Trimming took off 1 base at V and 4 bases at J, with 8 bases between the two ends. This CDR3 reads CASSFLGVTGQLYF. The DNA read from the CDR3 is TGTGCCAGCAGTTTCCTGGGAGTCACCGGG.

This clone was observed at least ten times. Gene names refer to mouse genes. The missing CDR3 end, 4 residues past where the read stops, is filled in from the germline J gene. V and J are TRBV12-1 and TRBJ1-2; the D is unclear. Trimming left V 2 bases short and J 3 bases short, with 6 bases between. The CDR3 has 12 amino acids. Germline-derived CDR1 and CDR2 are SGHSN and HYEKVE. Here the CDR3 reads CASSPWDSDYTF. CDR3 DNA, as far as it was read: TGTGCCAGCTCTCCCTGGGACTCC.

On this clone: Any gene name here is a mouse gene name. The read comes to an end 3 residues before the CDR3 does, leaving the germline J gene to fill in the end. The rearrangement uses TRBV13-3 and TRBJ1-6, with 8 nucleotides matching TRBD1. TRBJ1-6 has ORF status, its function being uncertain. Germline values: CDR1 NNHDY, CDR2 SYVADS. V dropped 0 bases and J dropped 0; count of bases not matched to a gene: 2. This CDR3 comprises 17 residues. The CDR3 is CASSDADRGSYNSPLYF. CDR3 DNA, as far as it was read: TGTGCCAGCAGTGATGCAGACAGGGGTTCCTATAATTCGCCC.

This clone has a count of ten or more. The genes are named according to mouse. The read ends 4 residues shy of where the CDR3 ends; the end is completed using the germline J gene. The V gene is TRBV13-1, the J gene TRBJ2-1, with 10 bases matching TRBD1. The CDR3 length is 14 residues. Germline-derived CDR1 and CDR2 are NSHNY and SYGAGN. CDR3 bases read: TGTGCCAGCAGTGACCCGGGACAGGGGACT. It encodes CASSDPGQGT. The CDR3 reads in full as CASSDPGQGTEQFF.

This clone has ten or more counts. Mouse names are used for the genes. The missing CDR3 end, 4 residues past where the read stops, is filled in from the germline J gene. The chain employs TRBV13-1 and TRBJ2-7, with D maybe TRBD1 (6 bases). CDR3 length equals 13 residues. Germline V gene lookup returns CDR1 NSHNY and CDR2 SYGAGN. CDR3 protein: CASSWTDNYEQYF. CDR3 bases read: TGTGCCAGCAGTTGGACAGATAATTAT.

This clone is classed as medium-sized. The genes and germline here are from mouse. The CDR3 goes on 4 residues after the read ends, and that part is filled in from the germline J gene. The rearrangement joins TRBV13-3 to TRBJ1-2; D remains ambiguous. Germline lookup yields CDR1 NNHDY and CDR2 SYVADS. The CDR3 length is 10 residues. Partial CDR3 DNA: TGTGCCAGCAGAGGGTCC. Its translation: CASRGS. The CDR3 in its entirety is CASRGSDYTF.

Comments on this clone: Mouse germline and gene names are used. Read coverage stops 4 residues before the CDR3 terminus; the germline J gene supplies the remainder. J is TRBJ2-1 and V is TRBV31; 8 nucleotides match TRBD2. The CDR3 has 12 amino acids. Germline trimming cut 8 bases from V and 4 bases from J; bases unmatched to any gene: 4. The germline V gene encodes CDR1 GKSSPN and CDR2 SITVG. The covered CDR3 bases are TGTGCCGCCCGGGACTGGTATGCT. It codes for CAARDWYA. The whole CDR3 is CAARDWYAEQFF.

In its sample, this clone is medium-sized (0.01 to 0.1%). The listed genes are named as in mouse. The observed sequence ends 4 residues before the CDR3 terminus, with the missing tail filled in from the germline J gene. The chain recombines TRBV13-2 with TRBJ2-7; 8 bases fit TRBD2. The germline gives CDR1 NNHNN, CDR2 SYGAGS (reference sequence). The CDR3 length is 14 residues. The V segment lost 1 base and the J segment 2 bases; nucleotides outside the gene matches: 2. The CDR3 protein is CASGDLWGAYEQYF. Partial CDR3 DNA: TGTGCCAGCGGTGATCTCTGGGGGGCCTAT.

This clone has more than one count but fewer than ten. Genes here carry mouse names. From the germline J gene comes the end of the CDR3, since the read stops 4 residues before it. The genes are TRBV13-2 and TRBJ2-7; no clear D. The V end lost 0 bases, the J end lost 3 bases, and 10 bases lay between the germline ends. Germline CDR1 and CDR2: NNHNN and SYGAGS (reference sequence). CDR3 length: 14 residues. The CDR3 here is CASGDAVRIYEQYF. The DNA read from the CDR3 is TGTGCCAGCGGTGATGCAGTCAGAATCTAT.

The table lists this clone with a few counts. The gene names here belong to mouse. The sequenced fragment ends 4 residues before the CDR3 boundary, so the rest is inferred from the germline J gene. This chain connects TRBV13-2 to TRBJ2-1; tentatively, D is TRBD1 (7 bases). The V gene's germline CDR1 is NNHNN and CDR2 SYGAGS (reference sequence). This CDR3 has 14 amino acids. The CDR3 bases that were read are TGTGCCAGCGGTGATCAGGGGGGATGGGCT. Translation gives CASGDQGGWA. The CDR3, in full, reads CASGDQGGWAEQFF.